This is a list of T cell receptor beta chains from one sample in a study of response to subunit inactivated influenza vaccine. TCRdb re-called the RT-PCR reads through MiXCR, storing one row per CDR3 protein. This table holds fewer than 650,000 distinct CDR3 sequences, 10% to 15% found once. Material: PBMCs from blood, obtained roughly 46 days after vaccination. Receptor source: a man aged 45 to 65 who received an inactivated influenza vaccine. The CDR3 runs from the conserved cysteine through the conserved F or W. A D gene is named only where the DNA matches it firmly. Expanded clones are given a class, and other clones once, few, many or no size at all.

J | D | size | V | DNA | CDR3
TRBJ2-7 | . | . | TRBV7-9 | TGTGCCAGCAGCTCATCCGGTTCTTCGACCTACGAGCAGTACTTC | CASSSSGSSTYEQYF
TRBJ2-3 | TRBD1 | . | TRBV7-2 | TGTGCCAGCAGCACGGGACAGGGGGCAAAGTATACGCAGTATTTT | CASSTGQGAKYTQYF
TRBJ1-2 | . | few | TRBV7-2 | TGTGCCAGCAGCTTGCAGTCCTCCGCGATTCCCTATGGCTACACCTTC | CASSLQSSAIPYGYTF
TRBJ2-3 | . | . | TRBV29-1 | TGCAGCGTCGTCCGCCGGCCCTTCACAGATACGCAGTATTTT | CSVVRRPFTDTQYF
TRBJ1-2 | . | . | TRBV12-3/TRBV12-4 | TGTGCCAGCAGTTTGTTACAGACCCACTATGGCTACACCTTC | CASSLLQTHYGYTF
TRBJ1-5 | TRBD1 | . | TRBV20-1 | TGCAGTGCAGAGGACAGGGGGGGTCAGCCCCAGCATTTT | CSAEDRGGQPQHF
TRBJ2-7 | . | few | TRBV4-2 | TGTGCCAGCAGCAGGGGGACTGACGCTCTGGAGCAGTACTTC | CASSRGTDALEQYF
TRBJ2-7 | TRBD2 | few | TRBV29-1 | TGCAGCGTTAGCGGGAGGTACGAGCAGTACTTC | CSVSGRYEQYF
TRBJ1-5 | . | many | TRBV6-2/TRBV6-3 | TGTGCCAGCATAGAACAGGGAGGCAATCAGCCCCAGCATTTT | CASIEQGGNQPQHF
TRBJ1-6 | TRBD1 | . | TRBV7-2 | TGTGCGGCGACAGGGGGATCCTATAATTCACCCCTCCACTTT | CAATGGSYNSPLHF
TRBJ1-1 | . | . | TRBV2 | TGTGCCAGCACCCCAAGTAGCACTGAAGCTTTCTTT | CASTPSSTEAFF
TRBJ1-1 | . | few | TRBV28 | TGTGCCAGCAGCGATCCGGGACACTTGAACACTGAAGCTTTCTTT | CASSDPGHLNTEAFF
TRBJ2-1 | . | . | TRBV21-1 | TGTGCCAGCACTCACGAGGAGACTTTCTACAATGAGCAGTTCTTC | CASTHEETFYNEQFF
TRBJ2-6 | . | . | TRBV12-3/TRBV12-4 | TGTGCCAGCAGTTTTAGAGGGGGGGGGGCCAACGTCCTGACTTTC | CASSFRGGGANVLTF
TRBJ2-5 | . | . | TRBV29-1 | TGCAGCGTTCAGGACAGTTGGGGAGAGACCCAGTACTTC | CSVQDSWGETQYF
TRBJ1-5 | TRBD1 | many | TRBV6-5 | TGTGCCAGCAGTTCGGGACAGGGGAATCAGCCCCAGCATTTT | CASSSGQGNQPQHF
TRBJ2-7 | . | few | TRBV12-3/TRBV12-4 | TGTGCCAGCAGTTCGGGTCCCGGAACCTACGAGCAGTACTTC | CASSSGPGTYEQYF
TRBJ2-1 | TRBD1 | . | TRBV4-2 | TGTGCCAGCAGCCAAGATCCAGGGACAGGGAATAATGAGCAGTTCTTC | CASSQDPGTGNNEQFF
TRBJ1-5 | TRBD1 | . | TRBV5-8 | TGTGCCAGCAGCTTCACAGGGGCGAGGAATCAGCCCCAGCATTTT | CASSFTGARNQPQHF
TRBJ1-6 | . | . | TRBV6-1 | TGTGCCAGCAGTGAAGCTCCGACCACGGGTTCACCCCTCCACTTT | CASSEAPTTGSPLHF
TRBJ2-7 | TRBD1 | . | TRBV5-1 | TGCGCCAGCAGCCAGTACTCCCGGGACAGGGGCGGCGAGCAGTACTTC | CASSQYSRDRGGEQYF
TRBJ2-5 | TRBD2 | . | TRBV2 | TGTGCCAGCAGTGAACTAGCGGGCACCCAAGATACCCAGTACTTC | CASSELAGTQDTQYF
TRBJ2-7 | . | . | TRBV11-2 | TGTGCCAGCACCCCCTACGCCAGCTCCTACGAGCAGTACTTC | CASTPYASSYEQYF
TRBJ2-7 | . | . | TRBV12-3/TRBV12-4 | TGTGCCAGCAGAACGGACATCAATTACGAGCAGTACTTC | CASRTDINYEQYF
TRBJ2-7 | TRBD1 | . | TRBV7-9 | TGTGCCAGCAGCATCGAGGGGACAGGGGTGCGCGAGCAGTACTTC | CASSIEGTGVREQYF
TRBJ2-5 | . | . | TRBV20-1 | TGCAGTGCTAGTCTCCGAGAGACCGAGTACTTC | CSASLRETEYF
TRBJ2-7 | . | . | TRBV24-1 | TGTGCCACCAGTGATTATGAGGGAGACGAGCAGTACTTC | CATSDYEGDEQYF
TRBJ2-3 | . | many | TRBV24-1 | TGTGCCACCAGTGAAAGTGGCGGGATTACAGATACGCAGTATTTT | CATSESGGITDTQYF
TRBJ2-2 | . | few | TRBV7-3 | TGTGCCAGCAGCTTAGACGGCCAGATGAACACCGGGGAGCTGTTTTTT | CASSLDGQMNTGELFF
TRBJ2-7 | TRBD1 | few | TRBV12-3/TRBV12-4 | TGTGCCAGCAGTTTGCATGGGACAGGTACTAACGAGCAGTACTTC | CASSLHGTGTNEQYF
TRBJ2-7 | . | few | TRBV20-1 | TGCAGTGCGTGGACTCCCTACGAGCAGTACTTC | CSAWTPYEQYF
TRBJ2-5 | TRBD2 | . | TRBV5-1 | TGCGCCAGCAGCTTGGCGCTAGCGGGGAACCAAGAGACCCAGTACTTC | CASSLALAGNQETQYF
TRBJ2-3 | . | . | TRBV12-2 | TGTGCAAGTCGCAGAAAAGCGGGGAACACAGATACGCAGTATTTT | CASRRKAGNTDTQYF
TRBJ2-7 | TRBD2 | few | TRBV11-2 | TGTGCCAGCAGCTTAGTCCACAGCCCTAGCGGGCGACACTACGAGCAGTACTTC | CASSLVHSPSGRHYEQYF
TRBJ2-6 | . | many | TRBV6-5 | TGTGCCAGCAGTTACACGGTTCTTTTGGGAGGGGCCAACGTCCTGACTTTC | CASSYTVLLGGANVLTF
TRBJ2-7 | . | . | TRBV20-1 | TGCAGTGCTAGGGTCTCGGGGCCCTACGAGCAGTACTTC | CSARVSGPYEQYF
TRBJ2-7 | . | few | TRBV2 | TGTGCCAGCACCCTGTTGACCTACGAGCAGTACTTC | CASTLLTYEQYF
TRBJ1-3 | . | . | TRBV9 | TGTGCCAGCAGCGTAGCTGGGGTAGGAAACACCATATATTTT | CASSVAGVGNTIYF
TRBJ2-1 | TRBD2 | many | TRBV12-3/TRBV12-4 | TGTGCCAGCAGTTTAGGTCTAGCGGGTCTGTCCTACAATGAGCAGTTCTTC | CASSLGLAGLSYNEQFF
TRBJ1-2 | . | once | TRBV7-2 | TGTGCCAGCACCCCCGGGGCCCTTGGCTACACCTTC | CASTPGALGYTF
TRBJ2-7 | TRBD2 | . | TRBV5-1 | TGCGCCAGCAGCACCATTACTAGCGGGAGCTACGAGCAGTACTTC | CASSTITSGSYEQYF
TRBJ1-4 | . | many | TRBV29-1 | TGCAGCGGTGGTCGAGGGGATGAAAAACTGTTTTTT | CSGGRGDEKLFF